These 5 T cell receptor beta chains were all obtained from the same sample, sequenced in a study of blood T cell repertoires in COVID-19. Using immunoSEQ multiplex PCR, the repertoire was profiled, and TCRdb retains in-frame clones only, with some absent. Counted here are roughly 69,000 clones, around 85% occurring once; the ten biggest clones make up roughly a tenth. The sample comprised peripheral blood. These receptors all stem from a woman between 45 and 65 years old with acute or convalescent COVID-19.

A single count supports this clone. This sequence joins TRBV4-3 and TRBJ2-2; 13 nucleotides match TRBD2. The CDR3 runs 17 residues. The V segment lost 5 bases and the J segment 5 bases; nucleotides outside the gene matches: 8. Germline assignment: CDR1 LGHNA and CDR2 YSLEER. The CDR3 is CASSYGTSGILTGELFF. In DNA form, the CDR3 reads TGCGCCAGCAGCTACGGGACTAGCGGGATTTTGACCGGGGAGCTGTTTTTT.

V usage is TRBV19 and J usage is TRBJ2-1, with TRBD2 identical over 8 bases. The CDR3 is made up of 12 amino acids. V trimming: 4 bases; J trimming: 7 bases; junction bases outside the gene matches: 0. Per the germline V gene, CDR1 is LNHDA and CDR2 is SQIVND (reference sequence). Here the CDR3 reads CASSSGRNEQFF. The CDR3 DNA sequence: TGTGCCAGTAGTAGCGGGAGGAATGAGCAGTTCTTC.

The rearrangement uses TRBV4-3 and TRBJ1-4, with D tentatively TRBD1 (5 bases). The V end lost 2 bases, the J end lost 0 bases, and 10 bases lay between the germline ends. The V gene's germline CDR1 is LGHNA and CDR2 YSLEER. The CDR3 spans 16 residues. Written as DNA, the CDR3 is TGCGCCAGCAGCCAAATCCGGGGGGCAACTAATGAAAAACTGTTTTTT. This encodes CASSQIRGATNEKLFF.

Details on this clone: At one end, the junction sequence differs from germline, possibly due to a read error. Distinct nucleotide sequences in the sample also encode this CDR3. This sequence joins TRBV5-1 and TRBJ2-5, with D hard to call. Germline CDR1 is SGHRS and CDR2 is YFSETQ. The CDR3 length is 14 residues. The CDR3 DNA sequence: TGCGCCAGCAGCTTGGTGGGCCCCCAAGAAACCCAGTACTTC. It specifies CASSLVGPQETQYF.

The chain carries TRBV5-1 and TRBJ1-2; D possibly corresponds to TRBD1 (6 bases). In germline, CDR1 is SGHRS, CDR2 YFSETQ. The V end lost 0 bases, the J end lost 2 bases, and 8 bases lay between the germline ends. The CDR3 is 14 residues long. Here the CDR3 DNA reads TGCGCCAGCAGCTTGGCCACAGGGAACTATGGCTACACCTTC. Its translation is CASSLATGNYGYTF.